What follows is one T cell receptor (beta chain) and its context. Vbeta (60) and Jbeta (13) primers were used in the PCR. The data were produced by immunoSEQ multiplex PCR, yet TCRdb's version contains in-frame clones alone and is incomplete. This sample carries more than 60,000 clones, with 15% to 20% going to the ten biggest clones. This sample was taken from a study of cytomegalovirus exposure and HLA in healthy donors. The sample consisted of PBMCs. The sequence was obtained from a boy between 10 and 17 years old in good health and CMV-seronegative.

This CDR3 reads CASSDSLAGGSYNEQFF. As DNA, the CDR3 is TGTGCCAGCAGTGATTCTTTAGCGGGGGGCTCCTACAATGAGCAGTTCTTC. The chain uses TRBV6-1 and TRBJ2-1; 10 bases line up with TRBD2. Germline CDR1 reads MNHNS; CDR2 reads SASEGT. Trimming removed 3 bases from V and 0 bases from J; junction bases left unmatched: 5. CDR3 length equals 17 residues.